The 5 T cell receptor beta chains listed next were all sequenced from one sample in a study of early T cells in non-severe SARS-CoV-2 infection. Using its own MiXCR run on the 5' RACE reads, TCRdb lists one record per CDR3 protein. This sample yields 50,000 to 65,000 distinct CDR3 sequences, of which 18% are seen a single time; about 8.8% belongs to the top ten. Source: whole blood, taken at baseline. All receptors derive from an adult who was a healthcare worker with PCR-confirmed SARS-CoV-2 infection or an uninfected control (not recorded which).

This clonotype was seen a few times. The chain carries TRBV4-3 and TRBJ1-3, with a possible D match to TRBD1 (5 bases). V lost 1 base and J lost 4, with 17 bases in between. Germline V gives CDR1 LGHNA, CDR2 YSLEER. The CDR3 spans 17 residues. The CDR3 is CASSQAGRLEFGNTIYF. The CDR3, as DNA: TGCGCCAGCAGCCAAGCGGGACGGTTAGAGTTCGGAAACACCATATATTTT.

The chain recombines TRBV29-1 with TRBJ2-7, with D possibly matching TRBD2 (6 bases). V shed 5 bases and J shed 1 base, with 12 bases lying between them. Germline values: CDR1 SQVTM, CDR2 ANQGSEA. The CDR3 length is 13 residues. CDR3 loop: CSVSGTASYEQYF. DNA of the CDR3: TGCAGCGTTTCCGGGACTGCATCCTACGAGCAGTACTTC.

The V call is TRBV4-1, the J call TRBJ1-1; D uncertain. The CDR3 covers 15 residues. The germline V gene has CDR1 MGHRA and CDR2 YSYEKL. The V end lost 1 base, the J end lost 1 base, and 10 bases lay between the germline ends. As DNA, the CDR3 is TGCGCCAGCAGCCAAGGACATTCAGGGAACACTGAAGCTTTCTTT. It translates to CASSQGHSGNTEAFF.

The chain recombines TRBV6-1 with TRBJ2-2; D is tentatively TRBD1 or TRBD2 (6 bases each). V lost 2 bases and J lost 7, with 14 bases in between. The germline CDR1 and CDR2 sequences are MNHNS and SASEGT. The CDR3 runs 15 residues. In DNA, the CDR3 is TGTGCCAGCAGTGAAAGGAGACTAGGGGGCGGGGAGCTGTTTTTT. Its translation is CASSERRLGGGELFF.

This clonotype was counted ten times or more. The CDR3 bases are TGTGCCAGCAGCTTGCTTCCTTTCTCCTACAATGAGCAGTTCTTC. It codes for CASSLLPFSYNEQFF. The rearrangement links TRBV5-8 to TRBJ2-1; D is uncertain. V lost 1 base, J lost 0 bases, and 8 bases lay in between. Germline lookup yields CDR1 SGHTS and CDR2 YDEGEE. The CDR3 covers 15 residues.